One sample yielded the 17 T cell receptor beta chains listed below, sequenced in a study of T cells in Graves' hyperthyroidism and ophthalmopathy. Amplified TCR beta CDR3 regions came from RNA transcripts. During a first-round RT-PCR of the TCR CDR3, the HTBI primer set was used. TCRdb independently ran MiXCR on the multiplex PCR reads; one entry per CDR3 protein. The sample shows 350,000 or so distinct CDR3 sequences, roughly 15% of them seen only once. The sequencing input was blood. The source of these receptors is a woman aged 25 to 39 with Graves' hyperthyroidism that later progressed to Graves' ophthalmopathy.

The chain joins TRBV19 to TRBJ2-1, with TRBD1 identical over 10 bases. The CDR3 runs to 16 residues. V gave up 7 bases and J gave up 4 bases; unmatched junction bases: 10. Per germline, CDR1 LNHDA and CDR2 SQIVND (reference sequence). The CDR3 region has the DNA TGTGCCAGTACCCCCATCGACAGGGGGCTGTACAATGAGCAGTTCTTC. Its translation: CASTPIDRGLYNEQFF.

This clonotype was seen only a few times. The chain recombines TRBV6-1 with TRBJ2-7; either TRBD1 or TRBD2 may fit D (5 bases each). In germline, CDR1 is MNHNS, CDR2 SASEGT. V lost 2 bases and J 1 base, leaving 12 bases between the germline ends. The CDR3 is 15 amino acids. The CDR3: CASSERDPLSYEQYF. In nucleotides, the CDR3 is TGTGCCAGCAGTGAACGGGACCCTCTGTCCTACGAGCAGTACTTC.

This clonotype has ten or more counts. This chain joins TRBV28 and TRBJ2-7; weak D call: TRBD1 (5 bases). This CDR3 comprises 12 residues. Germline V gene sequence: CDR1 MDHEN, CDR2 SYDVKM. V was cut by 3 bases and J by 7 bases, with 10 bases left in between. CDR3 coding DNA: TGTGCCAGCAGTTTCGTCACAGGTGAGCAGTACTTC. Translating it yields CASSFVTGEQYF.

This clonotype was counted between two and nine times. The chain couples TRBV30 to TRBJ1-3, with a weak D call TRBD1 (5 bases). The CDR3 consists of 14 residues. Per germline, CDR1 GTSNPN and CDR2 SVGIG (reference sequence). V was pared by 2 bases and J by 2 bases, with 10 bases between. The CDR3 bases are TGTGCCTGGAGTTTGCGGGGGACTGGAAACACCATATATTTT. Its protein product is CAWSLRGTGNTIYF.

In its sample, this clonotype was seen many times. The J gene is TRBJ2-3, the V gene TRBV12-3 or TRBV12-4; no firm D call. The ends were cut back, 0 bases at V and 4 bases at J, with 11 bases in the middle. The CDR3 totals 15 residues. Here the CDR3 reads CASSLASDLADTQYF. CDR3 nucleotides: TGTGCCAGCAGTTTAGCTTCCGATCTCGCAGATACGCAGTATTTT.

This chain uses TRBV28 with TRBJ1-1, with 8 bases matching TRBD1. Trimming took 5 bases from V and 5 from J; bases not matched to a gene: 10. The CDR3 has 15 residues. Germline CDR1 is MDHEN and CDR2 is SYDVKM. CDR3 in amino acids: CASSKWTGPATEAFF. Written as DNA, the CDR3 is TGTGCCAGCAGTAAGTGGACAGGGCCGGCAACTGAAGCTTTCTTT.

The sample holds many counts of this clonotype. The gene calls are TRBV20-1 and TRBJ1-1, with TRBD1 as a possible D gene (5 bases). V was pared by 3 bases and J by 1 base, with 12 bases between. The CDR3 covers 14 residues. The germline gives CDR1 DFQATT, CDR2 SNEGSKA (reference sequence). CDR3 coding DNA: TGCAGTGCTAGCGCCGGGGCCTCGAACACTGAAGCTTTCTTT. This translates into CSASAGASNTEAFF.

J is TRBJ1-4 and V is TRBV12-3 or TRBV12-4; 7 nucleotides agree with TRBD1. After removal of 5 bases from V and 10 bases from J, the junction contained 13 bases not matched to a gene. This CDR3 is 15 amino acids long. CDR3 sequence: CASSPGTELFGKLFF. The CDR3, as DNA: TGTGCCAGCAGTCCCGGGACAGAGCTGTTCGGAAAACTGTTTTTT.

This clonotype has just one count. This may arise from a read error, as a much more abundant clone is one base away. The CDR3 protein is CASSTDTSNEKLFF. CDR3 DNA sequence: TGCGCCAGCAGCACGGACACTTCTAATGAAAAACTGTTTTTT. The gene calls are TRBV5-1 and TRBJ1-4, with a weak D call TRBD1 (5 bases). The germline CDR1 and CDR2 sequences are SGHRS and YFSETQ. The CDR3 is 14 residues long. Trimming removed 4 bases from V and 3 bases from J, with 10 bases in between.

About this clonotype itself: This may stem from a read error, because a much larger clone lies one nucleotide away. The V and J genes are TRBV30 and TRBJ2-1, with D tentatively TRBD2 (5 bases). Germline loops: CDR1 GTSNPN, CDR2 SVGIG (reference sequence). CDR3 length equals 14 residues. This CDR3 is CAWSEGSSYNDQFF. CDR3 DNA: TGTGCCTGGAGTGAAGGGAGCTCCTACAATGATCAGTTCTTC.

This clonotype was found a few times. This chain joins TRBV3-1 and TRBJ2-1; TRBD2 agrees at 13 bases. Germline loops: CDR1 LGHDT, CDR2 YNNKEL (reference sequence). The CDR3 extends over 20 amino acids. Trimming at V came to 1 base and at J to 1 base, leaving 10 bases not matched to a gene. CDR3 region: CASSQVSWTSGSLSYNEQFF. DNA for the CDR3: TGTGCCAGCAGCCAAGTGAGTTGGACTAGCGGGAGTTTATCCTACAATGAGCAGTTCTTC.

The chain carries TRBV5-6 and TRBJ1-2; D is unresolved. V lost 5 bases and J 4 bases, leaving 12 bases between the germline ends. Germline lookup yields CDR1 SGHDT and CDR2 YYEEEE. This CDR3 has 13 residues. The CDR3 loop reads CASRPRPVYGYTF. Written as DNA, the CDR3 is TGTGCCAGCAGGCCTCGCCCCGTCTATGGCTACACCTTC.

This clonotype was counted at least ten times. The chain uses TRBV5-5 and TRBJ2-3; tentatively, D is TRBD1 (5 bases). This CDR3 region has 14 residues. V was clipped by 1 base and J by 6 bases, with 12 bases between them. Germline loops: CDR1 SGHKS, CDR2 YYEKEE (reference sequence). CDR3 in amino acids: CASSLTGSSDTQYF. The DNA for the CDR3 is TGTGCCAGCAGCTTGACAGGAAGTAGCGATACGCAGTATTTT.

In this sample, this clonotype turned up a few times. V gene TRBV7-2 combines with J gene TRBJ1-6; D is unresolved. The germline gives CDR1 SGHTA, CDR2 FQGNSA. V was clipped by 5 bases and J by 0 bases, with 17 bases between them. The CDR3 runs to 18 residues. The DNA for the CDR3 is TGTGCCAGCAGCAAGAGAGGTCAGGAGAGCTCCTATAATTCACCCCTCCACTTT. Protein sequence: CASSKRGQESSYNSPLHF.

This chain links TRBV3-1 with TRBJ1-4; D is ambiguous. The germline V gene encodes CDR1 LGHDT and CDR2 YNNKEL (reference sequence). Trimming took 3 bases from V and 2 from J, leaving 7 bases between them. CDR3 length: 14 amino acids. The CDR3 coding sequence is TGTGCCAGCAGCCACACGGGGACTAATGAAAAACTGTTTTTT. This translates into CASSHTGTNEKLFF.

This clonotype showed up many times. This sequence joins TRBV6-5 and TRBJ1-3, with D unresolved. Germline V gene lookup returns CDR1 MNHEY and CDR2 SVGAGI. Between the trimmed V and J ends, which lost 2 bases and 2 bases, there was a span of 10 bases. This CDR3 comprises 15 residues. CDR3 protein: CASSYGGTTGNTIYF. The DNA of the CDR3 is TGTGCCAGCAGTTACGGAGGCACGACTGGAAACACCATATATTTT.

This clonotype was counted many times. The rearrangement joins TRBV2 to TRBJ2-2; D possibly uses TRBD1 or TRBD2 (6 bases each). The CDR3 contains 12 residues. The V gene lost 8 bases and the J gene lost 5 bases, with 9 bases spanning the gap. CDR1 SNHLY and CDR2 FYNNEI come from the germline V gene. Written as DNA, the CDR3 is TGTGCCAGCGGGGGGCAGACCGGGGAGCTGTTTTTT. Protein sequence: CASGGQTGELFF. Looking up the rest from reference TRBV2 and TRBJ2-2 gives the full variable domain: EPEVTQTPSHQVTQMGQEVILRCVPISNHLYFYWYRQILGQKVEFLVSFYNNEISEKSEIFDDQFSVERPDGSNFTLKIRSTKLEDSAMYFCASGGQTGELFFGEGSRLTVL.